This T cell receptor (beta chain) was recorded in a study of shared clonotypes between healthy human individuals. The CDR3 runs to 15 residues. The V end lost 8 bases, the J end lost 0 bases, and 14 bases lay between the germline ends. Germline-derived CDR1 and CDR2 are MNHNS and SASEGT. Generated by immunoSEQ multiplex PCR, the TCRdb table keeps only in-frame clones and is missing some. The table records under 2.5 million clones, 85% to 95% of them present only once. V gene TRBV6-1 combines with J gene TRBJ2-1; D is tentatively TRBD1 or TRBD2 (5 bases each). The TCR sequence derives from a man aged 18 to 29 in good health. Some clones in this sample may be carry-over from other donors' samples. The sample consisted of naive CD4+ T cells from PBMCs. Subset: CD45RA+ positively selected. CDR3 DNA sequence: TGTGCCAGCTTCTTAGGGGACGGCTCCTACAATGAGCAGTTCTTC. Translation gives CASFLGDGSYNEQFF.